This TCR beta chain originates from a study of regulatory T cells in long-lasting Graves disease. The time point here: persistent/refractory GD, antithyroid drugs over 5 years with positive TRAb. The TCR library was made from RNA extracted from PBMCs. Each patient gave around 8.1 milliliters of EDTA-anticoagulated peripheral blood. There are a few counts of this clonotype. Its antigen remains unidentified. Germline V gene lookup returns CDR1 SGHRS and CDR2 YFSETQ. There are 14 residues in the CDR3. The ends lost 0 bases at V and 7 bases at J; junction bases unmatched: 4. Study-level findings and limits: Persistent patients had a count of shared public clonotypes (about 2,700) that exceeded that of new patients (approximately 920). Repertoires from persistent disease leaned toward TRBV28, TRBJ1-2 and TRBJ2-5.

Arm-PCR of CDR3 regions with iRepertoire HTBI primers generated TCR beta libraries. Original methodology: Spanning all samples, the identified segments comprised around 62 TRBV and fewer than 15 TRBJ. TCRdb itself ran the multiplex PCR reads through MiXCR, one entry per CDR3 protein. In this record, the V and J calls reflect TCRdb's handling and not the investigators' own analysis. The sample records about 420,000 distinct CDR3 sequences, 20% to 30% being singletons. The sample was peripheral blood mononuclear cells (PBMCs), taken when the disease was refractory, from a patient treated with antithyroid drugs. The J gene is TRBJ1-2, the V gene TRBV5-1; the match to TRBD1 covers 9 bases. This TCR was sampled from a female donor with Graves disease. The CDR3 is CASSLGGTGFGYTF. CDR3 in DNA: TGCGCCAGCAGCTTGGGGGGGACAGGGTTTGGCTACACCTTC.